Listed below are T cell receptor beta chains from one sample, sequenced in a study of shared clonotypes between healthy human individuals. Measured with immunoSEQ multiplex PCR; TCRdb has only the in-frame clones, and not every one. The table includes around 580,000 clones, 95% to 98% detected once. Sequencing used naive CD8+ T cells sorted from blood. These receptors came from a man aged 25 to 40 in good health. CDR3s include the opening cysteine and the closing phenylalanine or tryptophan. A D gene is named only where the DNA matches it firmly. A row's size may be missing; if present it is once, few, many or a size class.

D gene	clone size	J gene	V gene	CDR3 protein	CDR3 DNA
.	.	TRBJ2-1	TRBV7-2	CASSLAVSISSYNEQFF	TGTGCCAGCAGCTTAGCGGTGTCGATCAGCTCCTACAATGAGCAGTTCTTC
.	once	TRBJ2-3	TRBV5-6	CASSLASGITDTQYF	TGTGCCAGCAGCTTGGCCAGCGGAATCACAGATACGCAGTATTTT
.	.	TRBJ2-7	TRBV7-9	CASSTVTGPQSYEQYF	TGTGCCAGCAGCACTGTGACAGGTCCCCAAAGCTACGAGCAGTACTTC
.	.	TRBJ2-1	TRBV7-8	CASSSPVGNEQFF	TGTGCCAGCAGCTCCCCTGTGGGGAATGAGCAGTTCTTC
TRBD1	once	TRBJ2-5	TRBV7-9	CASSPRDRGRVETQYF	TGTGCCAGCAGCCCCCGGGACAGGGGAAGAGTGGAGACCCAGTACTTC
TRBD1	.	TRBJ2-7	TRBV7-6	CASSLGGQGVYEQYF	TGTGCCAGCAGCTTAGGAGGTCAGGGGGTCTACGAGCAGTACTTC
TRBD1	.	TRBJ2-7	TRBV29-1	CSVEASQGAYEQYF	TGCAGCGTTGAAGCCAGCCAGGGGGCCTACGAGCAGTACTTC
.	once	TRBJ2-3	TRBV13	CASSLLTDTQYF	TGTGCCAGCAGCCTACTTACAGATACGCAGTATTTT
.	.	TRBJ2-7	TRBV27	CASSPLPLGPLYEQYF	TGTGCCAGCAGTCCACTCCCCCTGGGCCCCTTATACGAGCAGTACTTC
.	.	TRBJ2-1	TRBV25-1	CASSELTGYYGEQFF	TGTGCCAGCAGTGAGTTAACGGGATATTATGGTGAGCAGTTCTTC
TRBD2	.	TRBJ2-5	TRBV7-6	CASSLMVGGETQYF	TGTGCCAGCAGCTTAATGGTGGGAGGGGAGACCCAGTACTTC
.	.	TRBJ2-6	TRBV6-5	CASSYSSSGANVLTF	TGTGCCAGCAGTTACTCGTCTTCTGGGGCCAACGTCCTGACTTTC
.	.	TRBJ2-2	TRBV11-2	CASSWTARDTGELFF	TGTGCCAGCAGTTGGACAGCGCGGGACACCGGGGAGCTGTTTTTT
TRBD2	.	TRBJ2-5	TRBV27	CASSEETSGRAETQYF	TGTGCCAGCAGCGAGGAGACTAGCGGGAGGGCCGAGACCCAGTACTTC
.	.	TRBJ2-7	TRBV4-1	CASSQELRSSYEQYF	TGCGCCAGCAGCCAAGAGTTGAGAAGCTCCTACGAGCAGTACTTC
.	.	TRBJ2-7	TRBV20-1	CSAGYYEQYF	TGCAGTGCCGGGTATTACGAGCAGTACTTC
.	.	TRBJ2-6	TRBV7-9	CASSLDRLSGANVLTF	TGTGCCAGCAGCTTAGACAGACTCTCTGGGGCCAACGTCCTGACTTTC
.	.	TRBJ2-3	TRBV10-3	CAISSTRATVRGGDTQYF	TGTGCCATCAGTTCCACACGGGCGACAGTGCGGGGAGGAGATACGCAGTATTTT
.	once	TRBJ2-1	TRBV5-6	CASSFNSYNEQFF	TGTGCCAGCAGCTTCAACAGCTACAATGAGCAGTTCTTC
.	.	TRBJ2-5	TRBV19	CASSIYRQETQYF	TGTGCCAGTAGTATCTACAGGCAAGAGACCCAGTACTTC